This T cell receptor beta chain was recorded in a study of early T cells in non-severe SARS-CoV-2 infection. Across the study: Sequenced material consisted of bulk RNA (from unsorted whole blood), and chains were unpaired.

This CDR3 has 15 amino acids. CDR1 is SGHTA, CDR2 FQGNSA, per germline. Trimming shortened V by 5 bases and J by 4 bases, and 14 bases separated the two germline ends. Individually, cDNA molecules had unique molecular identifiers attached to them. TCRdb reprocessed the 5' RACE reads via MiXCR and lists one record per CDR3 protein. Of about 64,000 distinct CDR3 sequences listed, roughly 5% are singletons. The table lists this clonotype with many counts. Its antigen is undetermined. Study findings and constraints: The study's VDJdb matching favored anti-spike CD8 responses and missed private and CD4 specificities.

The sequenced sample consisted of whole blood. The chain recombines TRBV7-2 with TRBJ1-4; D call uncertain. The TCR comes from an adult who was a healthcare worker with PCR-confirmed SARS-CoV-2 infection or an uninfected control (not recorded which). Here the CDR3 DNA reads TGTGCCAGCAGCGAGCGCCGGGGTTTTAATGAAAAACTGTTTTTT. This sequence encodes CASSERRGFNEKLFF.